A single sample is the source of the 20 T cell receptor beta chains below, sequenced in a study of Graves' ophthalmopathy and Graves' hyperthyroidism. For repertoire sequencing, the TCR beta CDR3 regions were amplified from RNA transcripts. Following a first-round RT-PCR that used HTBI primers, a second-round multiplex PCR was carried out. TCRdb reprocessed the multiplex PCR reads via MiXCR and lists one record per CDR3 protein. The sample includes 650,000 to 800,000 distinct CDR3 sequences, 35% to 45% of them seen just once. Sequenced input: peripheral blood. The receptors originated from an adult man with Graves' ophthalmopathy.

This clonotype was seen repeatedly, ten times or more. The gene calls are TRBV9 and TRBJ1-1; no clear D. The V end was cut by 2 bases, the J end by 4 bases, with 9 bases between. The CDR3 covers 13 residues. Germline V lookup: CDR1 SGDLS, CDR2 YYNGEE. The CDR3 region is CASSVFEGTEAFF. CDR3 nucleotide sequence: TGTGCCAGCAGCGTTTTTGAGGGCACTGAAGCTTTCTTT.

This clonotype was observed at least ten times. V and J are TRBV29-1 and TRBJ1-1; 7 bases line up with TRBD1. The CDR3 is 13 residues long. CDR1 SQVTM and CDR2 ANQGSEA come from the germline V gene. V was clipped by 4 bases and J by 3 bases; unmatched bases: 5. The CDR3 here is CSVAPQGDTEAFF. CDR3 nucleotide sequence: TGCAGCGTTGCCCCCCAGGGGGACACTGAAGCTTTCTTT.

This clonotype occurred a few times. This chain links TRBV18 with TRBJ1-2, with D perhaps matching TRBD1 (6 bases). Trimming removed 1 base from V and 6 bases from J, with 9 bases in between. CDR3 size: 13 residues. CDR1 KGHSH and CDR2 LQKENI come from the germline V gene. The DNA for the CDR3 is TGTGCCAGCTCACCACGAACAGGGAATGGCTACACCTTC. Its protein is CASSPRTGNGYTF.

This clonotype was counted many times. The chain recombines TRBV6-5 with TRBJ1-6; D gene unclear. Germline V gene sequence: CDR1 MNHEY, CDR2 SVGAGI. V was clipped by 6 bases and J by 7 bases, with 10 bases between them. The CDR3 is 13 amino acids. The CDR3 DNA reads as TGTGCCAGCAGCTCCTACGGGAATTCACCCCTCCACTTT. Residues: CASSSYGNSPLHF.

This clonotype was observed a few times. The rearrangement links TRBV5-1 to TRBJ1-1, with 7 bases lining up with TRBD1. The CDR3 has 15 residues. V gave up 0 bases and J gave up 5 bases; unmatched junction bases: 7. CDR1 is SGHRS and CDR2 is YFSETQ in the germline V gene. The CDR3: CASSLVVTGFTEAFF. As DNA, the CDR3 is TGCGCCAGCAGCTTGGTCGTGACAGGGTTTACTGAAGCTTTCTTT.

This clonotype was observed at least ten times. The chain employs TRBV24-1 and TRBJ2-5, with TRBD1 matching over 7 bases. CDR3 size: 16 residues. V lost 4 bases and J lost 1; bases outside the gene matches: 8. Germline assignment: CDR1 KGHDR and CDR2 SFDVKD. The CDR3 nucleotides are TGTGCCACCAGTGACCCATCTACAGGGGTCCAAGAGACCCAGTACTTC. This codes for CATSDPSTGVQETQYF.

The chain's CDR3 is CASSLQGGVGNQPQHF. The CDR3 nucleotides are TGTGCCAGTAGTCTCCAGGGGGGTGTCGGCAATCAGCCCCAGCATTTT. The V and J genes are TRBV19 and TRBJ1-5; 7 nucleotides agree with TRBD1. The CDR3 covers 16 residues. After removal of 5 bases from V and 2 bases from J, the junction contained 9 bases not matched to a gene. The V gene's germline CDR1 is LNHDA and CDR2 SQIVND (reference sequence).

This clonotype appeared many times. The junction does not match germline at one end; this may be a read error. The V and J genes are TRBV2 and TRBJ1-3, with D unclear. In germline, CDR1 is SNHLY, CDR2 FYNNEI. The length of the CDR3 is 10 residues. The DNA for the CDR3 is TGTGCCAGCAGAGGAAGCACCATATATTTT. Its translation is CASRGSTIYF.

The chain is built from TRBV6-6 and TRBJ1-4; possibly TRBD1 for D (6 bases). This CDR3 spans 13 amino acids. V gave up 6 bases and J gave up 6 bases, with 11 bases separating them. The germline V gene has CDR1 MNHNY and CDR2 SVGAGI (reference sequence). The CDR3 loop reads CASRVQGDEKLFF. CDR3 in DNA: TGTGCCAGCAGGGTACAGGGCGATGAAAAACTGTTTTTT.

This clonotype was counted only a few times. The chain links TRBV6-1 to TRBJ2-5; D possibly corresponds to TRBD1 (6 bases). The CDR3 has 16 residues. From germline, CDR1 is MNHNS and CDR2 SASEGT. V gave up 0 bases and J gave up 1 base, with 12 bases separating them. The CDR3 region is CASSEALRTAQETQYF. The CDR3 nucleotides read TGTGCCAGCAGTGAAGCGCTTCGGACAGCCCAAGAGACCCAGTACTTC.

As regards this clonotype: A clone one base away is much larger, so this may be a read error. The rearrangement uses TRBV25-1 and TRBJ2-6; 8 nucleotides line up with TRBD1. J lost 0 bases, V lost 6 bases, and 7 bases had no gene match. This CDR3 has 17 residues. From germline, CDR1 is MGHDK and CDR2 SYGVNS. CDR3 in DNA: TGTGCCAGCAGCACGGGACAGGATTTCTCTGGGGCCAACGTCCTGACTTTC. Its protein is CASSTGQDFSGANVLTF.

The rearrangement links TRBV7-3 to TRBJ1-4, with D perhaps matching TRBD1 (5 bases). Between the trimmed V and J ends, which lost 2 bases and 6 bases, there was a span of 10 bases. This CDR3 is 14 amino acids long. Germline lookup yields CDR1 SGHTA and CDR2 FQGTGA. CDR3 sequence: CASSLDGADEKLFF. The DNA for the CDR3 is TGTGCCAGCAGCTTAGATGGGGCGGATGAAAAACTGTTTTTT. The variable domain in full, with the rest retrieved from reference TRBV7-3 and TRBJ1-4, is GAGVSQTPSNKVTEKGKYVELRCDPISGHTALYWYRQSLGQGPEFLIYFQGTGAADDSGLPNDRFFAVRPEGSVSTLKIQRTERGDSAVYLCASSLDGADEKLFFGSGTQLSVL.

This clonotype was found many times. The chain links TRBV7-9 to TRBJ2-7; TRBD2 matches 13 bases. After removal of 7 bases from V and 9 bases from J, the junction contained 12 bases not matched to a gene. The CDR3 has 15 residues. Per the germline V gene, CDR1 is SEHNR and CDR2 is FQNEAQ (reference sequence). The DNA of the CDR3 is TGTGCCAGCACCCGAGGGGGGACTAGCGGGAATGGGCAGTACTTC. As protein: CASTRGGTSGNGQYF. The full variable domain, its missing parts supplied by reference TRBV7-9 and TRBJ2-7, is DTGVSQNPRHKITKRGQNVTFRCDPISEHNRLYWYRQTLGQGPEFLTYFQNEAQLEKSRLLSDRFSAERPKGSFSTLEIQRTEQGDSAMYLCASTRGGTSGNGQYFGPGTRLTVT.

To note about this clonotype: With a much larger clone just one base away, this may be a read error. The chain uses TRBV25-1 and TRBJ1-3; weak D call: TRBD1 (6 bases). Germline-derived CDR1 and CDR2 are MGHDK and SYGVNS. V dropped 6 bases and J dropped 0 bases, with 12 bases sitting between them. The CDR3 totals 15 residues. CDR3 loop: CASRTGPASGNTIYF. The CDR3 DNA sequence: TGTGCCAGCAGGACAGGCCCTGCCTCTGGAAACACCATATATTTT.

V and J are TRBV25-1 and TRBJ1-6; D remains ambiguous. CDR1 and CDR2 from the germline V gene are MGHDK and SYGVNS. The CDR3 covers 13 residues. Trimming cost V 5 bases and J 7 bases, with 9 bases left between them. CDR3 loop: CASSHDLNSPLHF. The CDR3 DNA sequence: TGTGCCAGCAGTCACGATCTCAATTCACCCCTCCACTTT.

In the case of this clonotype: A clone one base away is much larger, so this may be a read error. V is TRBV9 and J is TRBJ1-6; D unclear. Germline V lookup: CDR1 SGDLS, CDR2 YYNGEE. V gave up 10 bases and J gave up 7 bases, with 15 bases separating them. This CDR3 has 13 amino acids. CDR3 protein: CARPEVMNSPLHF. CDR3 nucleotide sequence: TGTGCCCGACCGGAAGTCATGAATTCACCCCTCCACTTT.

The J gene is TRBJ2-1, the V gene TRBV10-3, with TRBD2 as a possible D gene (5 bases). Trimming stripped 3 bases from V and 8 bases from J, with 8 bases between. The CDR3 loop spans 12 amino acids. Germline CDR1 ENHRY, CDR2 SYGVKD. DNA for the CDR3: TGTGCCATCAGTGAAAGCGGTGATGAGCAGTTCTTC. Residues: CAISESGDEQFF.

In the case of this clonotype: The germline gene is not matched at one end of the junction; a read error may be the cause. The chain is built from TRBV10-2 and TRBJ1-1, with D possibly matching TRBD1 (6 bases). The CDR3 consists of 15 residues. Germline CDR1 and CDR2: WSHSY and SAAADI. CDR3 sequence reads: CASSYGQTPNTEAFF. CDR3 nucleotides: TGTGCCAGCAGTTATGGACAGACCCCGAACACTGAAGCTTTCTTT.

This clonotype was counted at least ten times. This rearrangement joins TRBV19 to TRBJ1-5; a weak D match, TRBD1 (6 bases). The germline V gene has CDR1 LNHDA and CDR2 SQIVND (reference sequence). The CDR3 covers 15 residues. V dropped 0 bases and J dropped 6 bases, with 12 bases sitting between them. The CDR3 spells CASSIDRGPAQPQHF. The DNA of the CDR3 is TGTGCCAGTAGTATAGATCGGGGGCCGGCTCAGCCCCAGCATTTT.

The gene calls are TRBV10-3 and TRBJ2-5; 10 bases line up with TRBD1. V was pared by 5 bases and J by 4 bases, with 1 base of the junction left unmatched. The CDR3 is made up of 13 amino acids. Germline V gene lookup returns CDR1 ENHRY and CDR2 SYGVKD. The CDR3 nucleotides read TGTGCCATCAGTAGGACAGGGGGAGAGACCCAGTACTTC. Encoded protein: CAISRTGGETQYF.